The 10 T cell receptor beta chains given below trace back to one sample, sequenced in a study of T cells expressing NK-cell markers. TCRdb re-called the 5' RACE reads and shows each CDR3 protein once, DNA omitted. This listing includes about 160,000 distinct CDR3 sequences. Sequencing input: blood T cells: a sorted CD56 or NKG2C T cell subset, CD4+ or CD8+ T cells, or bulk PBMC T cells (not recorded which). These receptors were obtained from a woman between 18 and 70 years old in good health.

The chain recombines TRBV7-2 with TRBJ1-1; TCRdb returns TRBD1, unconfirmable since there is no DNA. The CDR3 runs to 14 residues. Germline V CDR1 and CDR2: SGHTA, FQGNSA. Here the CDR3 reads CASSPDRFSTEAFF.

This chain joins TRBV5-1 and TRBJ2-7; the D call of TRBD2 rests on TCRdb alone, since no DNA is present to check it. The CDR3 contains 15 residues. In germline, CDR1 is SGHRS, CDR2 YFSETQ. This CDR3 reads CASSLSLAGTPEQYF.

The chain has TRBV7-3 and TRBJ2-7. The CDR3 is 14 residues long. The germline gives CDR1 SGHTA, CDR2 FQGTGA. CDR3 in amino acids: CASSLNALTYEQYF.

This sequence joins TRBV12-5 and TRBJ2-7. The CDR3 has 14 amino acids. The germline V gene has CDR1 LGHNT and CDR2 FRNRAP. The CDR3 loop reads CASGLSGATYEQYF.

The V gene is TRBV20-1, the J gene TRBJ2-1; TCRdb's D call of TRBD1 is untestable without DNA. CDR3 size: 16 residues. Germline CDR1 and CDR2: DFQATT and SNEGSKA (reference sequence). The CDR3 protein is CSARVGQLSSYNEQFF.

This chain connects TRBV7-3 to TRBJ2-1. The CDR3 runs to 14 residues. Germline assignment: CDR1 SGHTA and CDR2 FQGTGA. The CDR3 reads CASSLATTYNEQFF.

This chain links TRBV7-8 with TRBJ2-2; the D call of TRBD2 rests on TCRdb alone, since no DNA is present to check it. Germline V gives CDR1 SGHVS, CDR2 FQNEAQ. This CDR3 is built from 16 residues. CDR3 loop: CASSPGTSLNTGELFF.

The chain employs TRBV7-2 and TRBJ2-7; the D call of TRBD2 rests on TCRdb alone, since no DNA is present to check it. The CDR3 runs to 16 residues. CDR1 and CDR2 (germline): SGHTA, FQGNSA. The CDR3 region is CASSPLSGNRAYEQYF.

The V call is TRBV7-9, the J call TRBJ2-5. This CDR3 has 12 amino acids. The germline V gene encodes CDR1 SEHNR and CDR2 FQNEAQ (reference sequence). The CDR3 region is CASAPHQETQYF.

The rearrangement uses TRBV7-8 and TRBJ2-7; the TRBD1 assignment by TCRdb is unverifiable without DNA. CDR1 and CDR2 (germline): SGHVS, FQNEAQ. The CDR3 runs to 14 residues. CDR3 residues: CASTSQGGPYEQYF.